This TCR beta chain appears in the sequencing data of a study of blood T cells in healthy people across ages. V gave up 4 bases and J gave up 3 bases, with 9 bases separating them. This CDR3 comprises 14 residues. Looked up from germline, CDR1 is SGHTA and CDR2 is FQGTGA. A sample-barcoded 5' primer and a J-beta primer mix were used in a second PCR of about 6 to 11 cycles. The authors tagged each cDNA molecule using a template-switch adaptor with 12 random nucleotides. Using its own MiXCR run on the 5' RACE reads, TCRdb lists one record per CDR3 protein. The table records some 1.5 million distinct CDR3 sequences, approximately 39% of them present only once. The extraction recovered at least 5.5 micrograms of total RNA per sample. Study-level points and caveats: Long-lived donors had more naive CD4+ cells and higher diversity than aged donors.

A few counts support this clonotype. Its specificity is not known. This receptor was obtained from a young woman in good health. Sequenced: blood. This sequence joins TRBV7-3 and TRBJ2-2; D is undetermined. Here the CDR3 reads CASSSGRHTGELFF. CDR3 nucleotides: TGTGCCAGCAGCTCCGGACGCCACACCGGGGAGCTGTTTTTT.